Listed here are 12 T cell receptor beta chains from one sample, sequenced in a study of T-cell reconstitution after alpha-beta-depleted transplantation in children. Using unique molecular identifiers, the investigators prepared the TCRbeta library. TCRdb re-analysed the PCR reads in MiXCR, keeping a single row per CDR3 protein. Of almost 500,000 distinct CDR3 sequences in the sample, 8% to 11% were seen once. This specimen consisted of PBMCs, obtained before TCRalphabeta/CD19-depleted stem cell transplant. The receptors shown here come from a child aged 2-15 years with inherited bone marrow failure, due to receive a stem cell transplant.

Many counts were recorded for this clonotype. The V and J genes are TRBV12-3 or TRBV12-4 and TRBJ2-3, with D tentatively TRBD2 (6 bases). Trimming took 0 bases from V and 4 from J, leaving 11 bases between them. CDR3 length: 15 residues. The CDR3 DNA is TGTGCCAGCAGTTTAGCGGGAGGAGTGGCAGATACGCAGTATTTT. Protein product: CASSLAGGVADTQYF.

Ten or more counts support this clonotype. The chain carries TRBV20-1 and TRBJ2-1, with TRBD2 matching 16 bases. CDR3 length equals 18 residues. J was trimmed by 5 bases and V by 1 base; bases with no gene match: 8. The germline CDR1 and CDR2 sequences are DFQATT and SNEGSKA (reference sequence). This CDR3 reads CSARVPGLAGGPHNEQFF. The DNA of the CDR3 is TGCAGTGCTAGAGTCCCGGGACTAGCGGGAGGGCCCCACAATGAGCAGTTCTTC.

This clonotype was recorded many times. J is TRBJ2-5 and V is TRBV24-1; weak D call: TRBD1 (6 bases). Trimming stripped 5 bases from V and 5 bases from J, with 17 bases between. The germline V gene has CDR1 KGHDR and CDR2 SFDVKD. The CDR3 totals 15 residues. CDR3 DNA: TGTGCCACCAGTGGGGTCAGGGGCGCCGGGGAGACCCAGTACTTC. This translates into CATSGVRGAGETQYF.

CDR3 sequence (DNA): TGTGCCAGTGGAGGCTCCCCCGCAGATACGCAGTATTTT. The encoded protein is CASGGSPADTQYF. The V call is TRBV19, the J call TRBJ2-3; tentatively, D is TRBD2 (5 bases). Trimming removed 8 bases from V and 4 bases from J, with 13 bases in between. This CDR3 contains 13 residues. CDR1 LNHDA and CDR2 SQIVND come from the germline V gene (reference sequence).

V and J are TRBV28 and TRBJ2-1; D is perhaps TRBD2 (6 bases). The CDR3 is 14 amino acids. Germline loops: CDR1 MDHEN, CDR2 SYDVKM. V was clipped by 5 bases and J by 6 bases, with 14 bases between them. In DNA form, the CDR3 reads TGTGCCAGCAGTGATAGGACTACCGTCAATGAGCAGTTCTTC. This codes for CASSDRTTVNEQFF.

In its sample, this clonotype was seen many times. The rearrangement uses TRBV12-3 or TRBV12-4 and TRBJ2-1; TRBD1 matches at 9 bases. This CDR3 region has 15 residues. The V segment lost 7 bases and the J segment 1 base; nucleotides outside the gene matches: 5. CDR3 amino acids: CASTAGTGSYNEQFF. Here the CDR3 DNA reads TGTGCCAGCACCGCCGGGACAGGGTCCTACAATGAGCAGTTCTTC.

This clonotype was picked up a small number of times. J is TRBJ2-1 and V is TRBV5-1, with TRBD2 as a possible D gene (6 bases). Trimming shortened V by 4 bases and J by 1 base, and 12 bases separated the two germline ends. CDR1 is SGHRS, CDR2 YFSETQ, per germline. This CDR3 contains 15 residues. Here the CDR3 reads CASSPGDPSYNEQFF. CDR3 nucleotides: TGCGCCAGCAGCCCGGGAGACCCTTCCTACAATGAGCAGTTCTTC.

This clonotype occurred many times. J is TRBJ2-3 and V is TRBV28; no clear D. Per germline, CDR1 MDHEN and CDR2 SYDVKM. V was pared by 2 bases and J by 0 bases, with 21 bases between. The CDR3 is 19 amino acids. CDR3 amino acids: CASSLKVYTLGPSTDTQYF. CDR3 nucleotides: TGTGCCAGCAGTTTAAAGGTCTACACTTTGGGCCCTAGCACAGATACGCAGTATTTT.

This clonotype was detected many times. This chain joins TRBV14 and TRBJ2-5; 8 bases line up with TRBD2. This CDR3 is 16 amino acids long. V gave up 1 base and J gave up 2 bases; unmatched junction bases: 6. Per germline, CDR1 SGHDN and CDR2 FVKESK. This chain's CDR3 is CASSQARAGAQETQYF. The CDR3 coding sequence is TGTGCCAGCAGCCAAGCGAGAGCGGGAGCTCAAGAGACCCAGTACTTC. Combining the CDR3 with reference TRBV14 and TRBJ2-5 gives the whole variable domain EAGVTQFPSHSVIEKGQTVTLRCDPISGHDNLYWYRRVMGKEIKFLLHFVKESKQDESGMPNNRFLAERTGGTYSTLKVQPAELEDSGVYFCASSQARAGAQETQYFGPGTRLLVL.

This clonotype was seen repeatedly, ten times or more. The V call is TRBV7-9, the J call TRBJ2-1, with 7 nucleotides matching TRBD2. V trimming: 5 bases; J trimming: 5 bases; junction bases outside the gene matches: 9. The CDR3 covers 15 residues. From germline, CDR1 is SEHNR and CDR2 FQNEAQ (reference sequence). The CDR3 nucleotides are TGTGCCAGCAGCCTCCAGCGGGACTACCACAATGAGCAGTTCTTC. Encoded protein: CASSLQRDYHNEQFF.

This clonotype was detected ten times or more. The chain has TRBV6-5 and TRBJ1-2; TRBD1 is a possible D gene (6 bases). CDR1 MNHEY and CDR2 SVGAGI come from the germline V gene. V was cut by 6 bases and J by 1 base, with 15 bases left in between. This CDR3 contains 15 residues. CDR3 region: CASRGQPLYNYGYTF. The CDR3 DNA is TGTGCCAGCAGAGGACAGCCCCTATATAACTATGGCTACACCTTC.

The chain carries TRBV4-2 and TRBJ2-3; 11 bases line up with TRBD2. Trimming at V came to 2 bases and at J to 4 bases, leaving 8 bases not matched to a gene. CDR1 and CDR2 from the germline V gene are LGHNA and YNFKEQ. This CDR3 spans 17 amino acids. Here the CDR3 reads CASSQPLAGAQADTQYF. The CDR3 DNA follows: TGTGCCAGCAGCCAACCACTAGCGGGAGCTCAGGCAGATACGCAGTATTTT.